The 5 T cell receptor beta chains below come from one sample, sequenced in a study of blood T cell repertoires in COVID-19. Here immunoSEQ multiplex PCR was the method, and the copy in TCRdb shows in-frame clones only, minus some. The table lists 100,000 to 150,000 clones, roughly nine tenths of them singletons. Sequencing was done on a sample of peripheral blood. Every receptor here comes from a human donor in a cohort sampled during active COVID-19.

This clone was counted between two and nine times. This chain links TRBV27 with TRBJ1-3; tentatively, D is TRBD1 (6 bases). V lost 6 bases to trimming and J lost 3 bases, with 12 bases between them. Germline V gene sequence: CDR1 MNHEY, CDR2 SMNVEV (reference sequence). The length of the CDR3 is 14 residues. CDR3 nucleotides: TGTGCCAGCAGCCTCCAGGGGTTTGGAAACACCATATATTTT. Its protein is CASSLQGFGNTIYF.

The V call is TRBV5-1, the J call TRBJ2-5; no clear D. The CDR3 length is 13 residues. V lost 1 base and J lost 5, with 9 bases in between. Germline lookup yields CDR1 SGHRS and CDR2 YFSETQ. The CDR3 DNA is TGCGCCAGCAGCTTGAAGCCCCGGGAGACCCAGTACTTC. It specifies CASSLKPRETQYF.

The rearrangement joins TRBV5-1 to TRBJ2-3, with 10 bases that match TRBD1. The CDR3 has 15 residues. V was clipped by 4 bases and J by 6 bases; unmatched bases: 8. Germline values: CDR1 SGHRS, CDR2 YFSETQ. CDR3 DNA sequence: TGCGCCAGCAGCGCTGGACAGGGGGAGGTGGATACGCAGTATTTT. It encodes CASSAGQGEVDTQYF.

CDR3 amino acids: CASSLQRGTYEQYF. The CDR3 coding sequence is TGTGCCAGCAGCCTACAGCGGGGTACCTACGAGCAGTACTTC. This sequence joins TRBV13 and TRBJ2-7, with 7 nucleotides matching TRBD2. Germline CDR1 PRHDT, CDR2 FYEKMQ (reference sequence). The CDR3 loop spans 14 amino acids. V was pared by 5 bases and J by 2 bases, with 6 bases of the junction left unmatched. Supplemented by reference TRBV13 and TRBJ2-7, the full variable domain reads AAGVIQSPRHLIKEKRETATLKCYPIPRHDTVYWYQQGPGQDPQFLISFYEKMQSDKGSIPDRFSAQQFSDYHSELNMSSLELGDSALYFCASSLQRGTYEQYFGPGTRLTVT.

The CDR3 sequence: CASSLERSNQPQHF. CDR3 nucleotide sequence: TGTGCCAGCAGCTTAGAACGGAGCAATCAGCCCCAGCATTTT. V is TRBV7-2 and J is TRBJ1-5; D unclear. Trimming stripped 1 base from V and 1 base from J, with 5 bases between. CDR3 size: 14 residues. Germline V gene sequence: CDR1 SGHTA, CDR2 FQGNSA.